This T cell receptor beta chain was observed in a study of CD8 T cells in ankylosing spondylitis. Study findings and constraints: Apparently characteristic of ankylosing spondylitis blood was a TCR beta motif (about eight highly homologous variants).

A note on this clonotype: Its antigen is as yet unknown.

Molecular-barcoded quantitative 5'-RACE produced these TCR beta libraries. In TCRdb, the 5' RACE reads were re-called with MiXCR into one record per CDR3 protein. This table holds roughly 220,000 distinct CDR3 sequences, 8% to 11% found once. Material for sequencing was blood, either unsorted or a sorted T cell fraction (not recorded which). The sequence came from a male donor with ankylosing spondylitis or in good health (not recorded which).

CDR3 in amino acids: CASSPTQGLSYNEQFF. CDR3 coding DNA: TGCGCCAGCAGCCCCACACAGGGTTTGTCCTACAATGAGCAGTTCTTC. V usage is TRBV5-1 and J usage is TRBJ2-1, with D tentatively TRBD1 (6 bases). CDR1 is SGHRS, CDR2 YFSETQ, per germline. V lost 4 bases and J lost 1, with 15 bases in between. This CDR3 comprises 16 residues.